The 30 T cell receptor beta chains below were found in one sample sequenced in a study of T cells in Graves' hyperthyroidism and ophthalmopathy. RNA transcripts gave rise to amplified TCR beta CDR3 regions. During a first-round RT-PCR of the TCR CDR3, the HTBI primer set was used. TCRdb re-derived calls from the multiplex PCR reads in MiXCR, one entry per CDR3 protein. The table includes over 200,000 distinct CDR3 sequences, approximately 15% detected once. Material: blood. These receptors originate from a woman aged 40 to 49 with Graves' hyperthyroidism that later progressed to Graves' ophthalmopathy.

The chain combines TRBV4-1 with TRBJ2-4; D gene unclear. The CDR3 spans 17 residues. The ends were cut back, 1 base at V and 0 bases at J, with 13 bases in the middle. Germline V gives CDR1 MGHRA, CDR2 YSYEKL. CDR3 amino acids: CASSQVGPPLAKNIQYF. The CDR3 DNA sequence: TGCGCCAGCAGCCAAGTAGGGCCTCCGTTAGCCAAAAACATTCAGTACTTC.

This clonotype was counted many times. This chain joins TRBV20-1 and TRBJ2-3, with D perhaps TRBD1 (5 bases). CDR3 size: 15 residues. Germline lookup yields CDR1 DFQATT and CDR2 SNEGSKA (reference sequence). Trimming removed 0 bases from V and 5 bases from J, with 15 bases in between. The CDR3 sequence is CSARDPRAIGDTQYF. The CDR3 region has the DNA TGCAGTGCTAGAGATCCCAGGGCCATCGGAGATACGCAGTATTTT.

This clonotype was observed many times. The chain recombines TRBV5-1 with TRBJ1-1; D possibly corresponds to TRBD1 (6 bases). The CDR3 contains 12 residues. Trimming pared 4 bases from V and 5 bases from J, leaving 9 bases between. CDR1 and CDR2 from the germline V gene are SGHRS and YFSETQ. CDR3: CASSTDRTEAFF. The CDR3 DNA follows: TGCGCCAGCAGCACAGACAGGACTGAAGCTTTCTTT.

This clonotype was seen repeatedly, ten times or more. The chain employs TRBV12-3 or TRBV12-4 and TRBJ2-4; no firm D call. Trimming removed 2 bases at V and 8 bases at J, with 16 bases between. The CDR3 sequence is 15 residues long. CDR3 sequence reads: CASSLTTSGWDIQYF. CDR3 coding DNA: TGTGCCAGCAGTTTAACGACCAGTGGGTGGGACATTCAGTACTTC.

There are a few counts of this clonotype. A much larger clonotype is one base distant, so this may be a read error. The chain has TRBV7-2 and TRBJ2-7, with 9 bases aligning to TRBD1. The germline V gene encodes CDR1 SGHTA and CDR2 FQGNSA. The CDR3 extends over 14 amino acids. Trimming cost V 5 bases and J 5 bases; bases outside gene matches: 7. This CDR3 is CASSPGTGIHEQYF. CDR3 nucleotide sequence: TGTGCCAGCAGCCCCGGGACAGGGATCCACGAGCAGTACTTC.

Many counts were recorded for this clonotype. The chain joins TRBV20-1 to TRBJ2-3; D gene uncertain. V was clipped by 4 bases and J by 4 bases, with 9 bases between them. There are 12 residues in the CDR3. Per the germline V gene, CDR1 is DFQATT and CDR2 is SNEGSKA (reference sequence). The CDR3: CSATSRADTQYF. The CDR3 DNA sequence: TGCAGTGCTACCTCTCGTGCAGATACGCAGTATTTT.

This clonotype was seen ten or more times. This sequence joins TRBV28 and TRBJ2-1; D might be TRBD2 (5 bases). V lost 6 bases and J 9 bases, leaving 24 bases between the germline ends. CDR1 MDHEN and CDR2 SYDVKM come from the germline V gene. CDR3 length: 16 residues. CDR3 sequence: CASSPPLGVGRGEQFF. The CDR3 DNA reads as TGTGCCAGCAGCCCTCCCCTGGGCGTCGGACGGGGTGAGCAGTTCTTC. Looking up the rest from reference TRBV28 and TRBJ2-1 gives the full variable domain: DVKVTQSSRYLVKRTGEKVFLECVQDMDHENMFWYRQDPGLGLRLIYFSYDVKMKEKGDIPEGYSVSREKKERFSLILESASTNQTSMYLCASSPPLGVGRGEQFFGPGTRLTVL.

V and J are TRBV2 and TRBJ2-3; D gene uncertain. Per germline, CDR1 SNHLY and CDR2 FYNNEI. V was shortened by 7 bases and J by 4 bases, with 18 bases between the two germline ends. The CDR3 is made up of 15 amino acids. CDR3 region: CASKVTRVLADTQYF. The CDR3 nucleotides are TGTGCCAGCAAAGTGACTCGCGTCTTGGCAGATACGCAGTATTTT.

Concerning this clonotype: With a much larger clone just one base away, this may be a read error. CDR3 nucleotide sequence: TGTGCCAGCAGGGGGACCGCGAGATATCAGCCCCAGCATTTT. It codes for CASRGTARYQPQHF. This rearrangement joins TRBV6-1 to TRBJ1-5; D perhaps matches TRBD1 (5 bases). Germline CDR1 reads MNHNS; CDR2 reads SASEGT. The V gene lost 6 bases and the J gene lost 5 bases, with 14 bases spanning the gap. The length of the CDR3 is 14 residues.

This clonotype was found many times. The rearrangement joins TRBV28 to TRBJ1-3; no definite D call. Germline-derived CDR1 and CDR2 are MDHEN and SYDVKM. The V end lost 3 bases, the J end lost 2 bases, and 11 bases lay between the germline ends. The CDR3 sequence is 15 residues long. CDR3 DNA: TGTGCCAGCAGTTTGAGATGGCCTACTGGAAACACCATATATTTT. Translating gives CASSLRWPTGNTIYF. The full variable domain, rest sourced from reference TRBV28 and TRBJ1-3, is DVKVTQSSRYLVKRTGEKVFLECVQDMDHENMFWYRQDPGLGLRLIYFSYDVKMKEKGDIPEGYSVSREKKERFSLILESASTNQTSMYLCASSLRWPTGNTIYFGEGSWLTVV.

About this clonotype itself: A clone one base away is much larger, so this may be a read error. The chain employs TRBV9 and TRBJ2-3, with a tentative D call TRBD2 (6 bases). This CDR3 comprises 14 residues. Germline CDR1 and CDR2: SGDLS and YYNGEE. The CDR3 sequence is CASSGGGSEDTHYF. The CDR3 coding sequence is TGTGCCAGCAGCGGTGGGGGGAGTGAAGATACGCACTATTTT.

This clonotype was picked up many times. The chain couples TRBV5-1 to TRBJ2-7; D may be TRBD2 (7 bases). CDR1 is SGHRS and CDR2 is YFSETQ in the germline V gene. The CDR3 totals 15 residues. Trimming cost V 3 bases and J 6 bases, with 19 bases left between them. The CDR3 bases are TGCGCCAGCAGCTCCGAAACAGGGAGGGTAGGCGAGCAGTACTTC. Amino acid sequence: CASSSETGRVGEQYF.

This clonotype was seen at least ten times. One junction end disagrees with the germline gene, perhaps due to a read error. The chain has TRBV11-2 and TRBJ2-1, with D possibly being TRBD2 (5 bases). The length of the CDR3 is 13 residues. Germline CDR1 is SGHAT and CDR2 is FQNNGV. CDR3 in amino acids: CASSVSAGRYPLF. The CDR3 coding sequence is TGTGCCAGCAGCGTATCGGCGGGCCGTTATCCTCTCTTC.

This clonotype was observed many times. The chain combines TRBV5-8 with TRBJ1-4; D is possibly TRBD1 (5 bases). With 3 bases removed from V and 4 bases from J, the gap between germline ends came to 13 bases. CDR1 and CDR2 (germline): SGHTS, YDEGEE. This CDR3 is 15 amino acids long. The CDR3 nucleotides are TGTGCCAGCAGCTCCAACCGGGGGGTTAATGAAAAACTGTTTTTT. Residues: CASSSNRGVNEKLFF.

This chain joins TRBV24-1 and TRBJ1-3, with D uncertain. Germline loops: CDR1 KGHDR, CDR2 SFDVKD. This CDR3 region has 14 residues. The V end was cut by 9 bases, the J end by 1 base, with 12 bases between. CDR3 loop: CATPPQGSGNTIYF. CDR3 bases: TGTGCCACCCCCCCTCAAGGATCTGGAAACACCATATATTTT.

This clonotype occurred many times. The chain links TRBV20-1 to TRBJ2-1, with 15 positions matching TRBD2. Germline V gene data show CDR1 as DFQATT and CDR2 as SNEGSKA (reference sequence). The CDR3 runs 17 residues. V was pared by 2 bases and J by 5 bases, with 7 bases of the junction left unmatched. Here the CDR3 DNA reads TGCAGTGCTAGAAAAACACGGACTAGCGGGAGGGACAATGAGCAGTTCTTC. Translation: CSARKTRTSGRDNEQFF.

This sequence joins TRBV11-2 and TRBJ2-1, with 7 positions matching TRBD2. V gave up 1 base and J gave up 6 bases; unmatched junction bases: 12. This CDR3 comprises 17 residues. Germline CDR1 SGHAT, CDR2 FQNNGV. The CDR3 protein is CASSLVRGRIVRNEQFF. Written as DNA, the CDR3 is TGTGCCAGCAGCTTAGTACGCGGGAGAATCGTTCGCAATGAGCAGTTCTTC.

This clonotype was counted many times. V gene TRBV20-1 combines with J gene TRBJ1-5, with TRBD1 as a possible D gene (6 bases). Germline-derived CDR1 and CDR2 are DFQATT and SNEGSKA (reference sequence). Trimming stripped 6 bases from V and 2 bases from J, with 14 bases between. CDR3 length equals 14 residues. CDR3 nucleotides: TGCAGTGCAACGGGACATGGTGGCAATCAGCCCCAGCATTTT. It encodes CSATGHGGNQPQHF.

Of note for this clonotype: Since no conserved phenylalanine or tryptophan closes the CDR3, a read error is the likely cause. The V call is TRBV3-1, the J call TRBJ2-5, with a possible D match to TRBD2 (7 bases). V was shortened by 3 bases and J by 7 bases, with 15 bases between the two germline ends. This CDR3 is 14 amino acids long. Germline V gene data show CDR1 as LGHDT and CDR2 as YNNKEL (reference sequence). The CDR3, as DNA: TGTGCCAGCAGCCATCCGAAGGGGGGGGGGACCCAGTACTCC. Amino acid sequence: CASSHPKGGGTQYS.

There are a few counts of this clonotype. The J gene is TRBJ2-1, the V gene TRBV19; D uncertain. CDR1 LNHDA and CDR2 SQIVND come from the germline V gene (reference sequence). This CDR3 comprises 12 residues. Trimming took off 6 bases at V and 2 bases at J, with 5 bases between the two ends. The DNA of the CDR3 is TGTGCCAGTAGAAGGACCTACAATGAGCAGTTCTTC. Translating it yields CASRRTYNEQFF. Variable domain in full (rest from reference TRBV19 and TRBJ2-1): DGGITQSPKYLFRKEGQNVTLSCEQNLNHDAMYWYRQDPGQGLRLIYYSQIVNDFQKGDIAEGYSVSREKKESFPLTVTSAQKNPTAFYLCASRRTYNEQFFGPGTRLTVL.

At least ten counts were recorded for this clonotype. The V gene is TRBV7-9, the J gene TRBJ1-2; D gene ambiguous. V lost 6 bases, J lost 0 bases, and 17 bases lay in between. The CDR3 runs to 16 residues. CDR1 and CDR2 (germline): SEHNR, FQNEAQ (reference sequence). CDR3 coding DNA: TGTGCCAGCAGTCCCAGACCTCTGTTAGCTAACTATGGCTACACCTTC. It encodes CASSPRPLLANYGYTF.

The sample holds a few counts of this clonotype. The J gene is TRBJ2-1, the V gene TRBV12-5; tentatively, D is TRBD2 (6 bases). The CDR3 extends over 18 amino acids. Germline V gene sequence: CDR1 LGHNT, CDR2 FRNRAP. Trimming took 3 bases from V and 0 from J, leaving 18 bases between them. The CDR3 DNA reads as TGTGCTAGTGGTTTTAGGAGATGGGGGGTGAGCTCCTACAATGAGCAGTTCTTC. Protein: CASGFRRWGVSSYNEQFF.

This clonotype was detected ten times or more. The chain carries TRBV7-8 and TRBJ1-1; D uncertain. There are 15 residues in the CDR3. The V gene lost 5 bases and the J gene lost 0 bases, with 13 bases spanning the gap. Germline V gene data show CDR1 as SGHVS and CDR2 as FQNEAQ. As DNA, the CDR3 is TGTGCCAGCAGCCAAGACCCCGTCGTGAACACTGAAGCTTTCTTT. Translating gives CASSQDPVVNTEAFF.

This clonotype was counted at least ten times. This chain uses TRBV20-1 with TRBJ2-3, with 9 bases identical to TRBD2. Germline V gives CDR1 DFQATT, CDR2 SNEGSKA (reference sequence). V gave up 4 bases and J gave up 0 bases; unmatched junction bases: 5. CDR3 size: 15 residues. Here the CDR3 DNA reads TGCAGTGCTACCCCTAGCGGGAAGAGCACAGATACGCAGTATTTT. This sequence encodes CSATPSGKSTDTQYF.

Comment on this clonotype: This may be a read error, as it is one base from a much larger clone. The chain has TRBV6-1 and TRBJ2-7; perhaps D is TRBD1 or TRBD2 (5 bases each). Germline CDR1 and CDR2: MNHNS and SASEGT. Trimming took off 2 bases at V and 2 bases at J, with 16 bases between the two ends. CDR3 length: 16 residues. The CDR3 DNA reads TGTGCCAGCAGTGAATGGGGCAACCGAGGGCCCTACGAGCAGTACTTC. This gives the protein CASSEWGNRGPYEQYF.

There are many counts of this clonotype. This chain links TRBV27 with TRBJ2-3, with 7 bases fitting TRBD2. Germline CDR1 and CDR2: MNHEY and SMNVEV (reference sequence). CDR3 size: 13 residues. V lost 8 bases to trimming and J lost 1 base; unmatched junction nucleotides: 3. The CDR3 region has the DNA TGTGCCAGCGGCCTAGCGGGCACAGATACGCAGTATTTT. It yields the protein CASGLAGTDTQYF.

This clonotype has a count of ten or more. The chain is built from TRBV20-1 and TRBJ2-7, with 7 bases identical to TRBD1. With 6 bases clipped from V and 1 base from J, the junction kept 12 bases outside the gene matches. This CDR3 has 15 amino acids. From germline, CDR1 is DFQATT and CDR2 SNEGSKA (reference sequence). CDR3 region: CSAPPIGDRSYEQYF. The CDR3, as DNA: TGCAGTGCCCCGCCGATAGGGGACAGATCCTACGAGCAGTACTTC.

This clonotype showed up just a few times. The chain combines TRBV10-3 with TRBJ2-2; the D gene is possibly TRBD2 (6 bases). This CDR3 spans 17 amino acids. Trimming removed 5 bases at V and 4 bases at J, with 20 bases between. Germline-derived CDR1 and CDR2 are ENHRY and SYGVKD. CDR3 sequence (DNA): TGTGCCATCAGTTTCCGCGGGATAAGTACGAGCACCGGGGAGCTGTTTTTT. It specifies CAISFRGISTSTGELFF.

This clonotype was detected only a few times. The chain employs TRBV4-1 and TRBJ2-1; D remains unclear. The CDR3 extends over 14 amino acids. Germline V gene data show CDR1 as MGHRA and CDR2 as YSYEKL. Deletions cut 3 bases from V and 7 bases from J, with 13 bases between. CDR3 bases: TGCGCCAGCAGCCAGCTGCTTTGGGATAATGAGCAGTTCTTC. Residues: CASSQLLWDNEQFF.

The sample holds many counts of this clonotype. This rearrangement joins TRBV11-3 to TRBJ2-1; 9 bases match TRBD2. The V gene's germline CDR1 is SGHNT and CDR2 YENEEA. The CDR3 contains 16 residues. The junction had 11 bases not matched to a gene; V was cut back by 1 base and J by 10 bases. Written as DNA, the CDR3 is TGTGCCAGCAGCTTAGGCGGGAGGGGGGAAATGGTAGAGCAGTTCTTC. Protein sequence: CASSLGGRGEMVEQFF.